This passage covers 30 T cell receptor beta chains from one sample sequenced in a study of sequential checkpoint blockade in melanoma. Specified treatment: randomized to nivolumab then ipilimumab (arm A) or the reverse (arm B). Clones were sequenced by immunoSEQ multiplex PCR, and TCRdb holds only the in-frame ones, with some missing. Of hundreds of clones in the sample, 20% to 25% were seen once. Sequences were derived from tumor tissue (inferred from file names), sampled from a patient given nivolumab and ipilimumab in sequence. Receptors were obtained from a human donor with melanoma.

The genes are TRBV28 and TRBJ1-2, with D uncertain. This CDR3 spans 17 amino acids. The germline V gene encodes CDR1 MDHEN and CDR2 SYDVKM. Trimming pared 7 bases from V and 1 base from J, leaving 22 bases between. CDR3: CASNLYGKTQNNYGYTF. CDR3 nucleotide sequence: TGTGCCAGCAACCTATACGGGAAGACACAGAATAACTATGGCTACACCTTC.

CDR3 residues: CASLDRGGNTIYF. In nucleotides, the CDR3 is TGTGCCAGCCTCGACAGGGGTGGAAACACCATATATTTT. V usage is TRBV25-1 and J usage is TRBJ1-3; 8 bases line up with TRBD1. Per germline, CDR1 MGHDK and CDR2 SYGVNS. V dropped 8 bases and J dropped 3; count of bases not matched to a gene: 3. This CDR3 has 13 amino acids.

V usage is TRBV19 and J usage is TRBJ2-7; no clear D gene. Trimming left V 3 bases short and J 5 bases short, with 17 bases between. The CDR3 has 15 residues. Germline CDR1 LNHDA, CDR2 SQIVND (reference sequence). The chain's CDR3 is CASSIGNSGSDEQYF. The CDR3 DNA reads TGTGCCAGTAGTATCGGTAACAGTGGGTCCGACGAGCAGTACTTC.

J is TRBJ1-5 and V is TRBV6-8; the D is unclear. CDR3 length equals 14 residues. CDR1 is MNHGY and CDR2 is SAAAGT in the germline V gene. The V end was cut by 5 bases, the J end by 1 base, with 9 bases between. CDR3 amino acids: CASSVGGSNQPQHF. The CDR3 nucleotides read TGTGCCAGCAGTGTAGGAGGGAGCAATCAGCCCCAGCATTTT.

J is TRBJ2-7 and V is TRBV11-3, with TRBD1 matching 10 bases. After removal of 5 bases from V and 5 bases from J, the junction contained 9 bases not matched to a gene. Germline V CDR1 and CDR2: SGHNT, YENEEA. The CDR3 runs to 15 residues. The CDR3: CASSLSTGGSHEQYF. CDR3 sequence (DNA): TGTGCCAGCAGCCTCTCGACAGGGGGCAGCCACGAGCAGTACTTC.

This chain joins TRBV6-8 and TRBJ2-7; 11 bases are a match to TRBD2. The CDR3 loop spans 15 amino acids. The germline CDR1 and CDR2 sequences are MNHGY and SAAAGT. J gave up 6 bases and V 6 bases, and 10 bases lay outside the gene matches. DNA of the CDR3: TGTGCCAGCAGCCTTTTAGCGGGAGGGCCCTTCGAGCAGTACTTC. Protein sequence: CASSLLAGGPFEQYF.

By sample share, this clone is large. This sequence joins TRBV30 and TRBJ2-3; the match to TRBD1 covers 8 bases. Trimming took 7 bases from V and 0 from J; bases not matched to a gene: 6. The CDR3 covers 14 residues. The germline gives CDR1 GTSNPN, CDR2 SVGIG (reference sequence). The CDR3 DNA sequence: TGTGCCTCCCCCGGACAGGGTAGCACAGATACGCAGTATTTT. Its translation is CASPGQGSTDTQYF.

This clone is deemed large (0.1 to 1%). The chain joins TRBV5-1 to TRBJ1-1, with 9 bases lining up with TRBD1. The V gene end was trimmed by 2 bases and the J gene end by 1 base; junction bases not matched to a gene: 6. The CDR3 totals 16 residues. Per the germline V gene, CDR1 is SGHRS and CDR2 is YFSETQ. The CDR3 is CASSFRAGQGNTEAFF. CDR3 in DNA: TGCGCCAGCAGCTTCCGGGCGGGACAGGGGAACACTGAAGCTTTCTTT. The variable domain in full, with the rest retrieved from reference TRBV5-1 and TRBJ1-1, is KAGVTQTPRYLIKTRGQQVTLSCSPISGHRSVSWYQQTPGQGLQFLFEYFSETQRNKGNFPGRFSGRQFSNSRSEMNVSTLELGDSALYLCASSFRAGQGNTEAFFGQGTRLTVV.

The chain uses TRBV18 and TRBJ1-2, with D perhaps matching TRBD1 (6 bases). CDR1 KGHSH and CDR2 LQKENI come from the germline V gene. The V end lost 0 bases, the J end lost 6 bases, and 11 bases lay between the germline ends. The length of the CDR3 is 14 residues. CDR3 in DNA: TGTGCCAGCTCACCACCTGCAGGGGAGAATGGCTACACCTTC. It encodes CASSPPAGENGYTF.

The chain employs TRBV18 and TRBJ2-5; D perhaps matches TRBD1 (6 bases). CDR3 length: 14 amino acids. The V and J ends lost 3 bases and 4 bases respectively, with 12 bases between them. The germline CDR1 and CDR2 sequences are KGHSH and LQKENI. For the CDR3, the DNA is TGTGCCAGCTCACCCTCTAGGGGGATAGAGACCCAGTACTTC. Its translation is CASSPSRGIETQYF.

V is TRBV6-8 and J is TRBJ2-5; D might be TRBD1 (6 bases). Trimming removed 1 base from V and 2 bases from J, with 11 bases in between. This CDR3 contains 15 residues. In germline, CDR1 is MNHGY, CDR2 SAAAGT. The CDR3 sequence: CASSYFGQSQETQYF. Here the CDR3 DNA reads TGTGCCAGCAGTTACTTCGGACAGTCTCAAGAGACCCAGTACTTC.

The chain carries TRBV15 and TRBJ2-3, with 11 bases fitting TRBD2. Germline CDR1 reads LNHNV; CDR2 reads YYDKDF (reference sequence). The CDR3 has 18 amino acids. V lost 2 bases, J lost 2 bases, and 9 bases stayed unmatched. CDR3 DNA sequence: TGTGCCACCAGCAGACTCCTAATAGCGGGAGGGGACACAGATACGCAGTATTTT. Protein product: CATSRLLIAGGDTDTQYF.

The chain carries TRBV6-8 and TRBJ2-1; no clear D gene. Germline V lookup: CDR1 MNHGY, CDR2 SAAAGT. V lost 6 bases, J lost 1 base, and 4 bases lay in between. This CDR3 is built from 12 residues. DNA for the CDR3: TGTGCCAGCAGGGAATCCTACAATGAGCAGTTCTTC. Amino acids: CASRESYNEQFF.

The chain employs TRBV5-1 and TRBJ2-6, with D possibly being TRBD2 (6 bases). The CDR3 covers 17 residues. Germline CDR1 SGHRS, CDR2 YFSETQ. V gave up 2 bases and J gave up 0 bases, with 12 bases separating them. CDR3 DNA sequence: TGCGCCAGCAGCTTAGGGCGGGGTAACTCTGGGGCCAACGTCCTGACTTTC. This translates into CASSLGRGNSGANVLTF.

The chain links TRBV30 to TRBJ2-1, with D possibly TRBD1 on 6 matching bases. The CDR3 has 13 amino acids. V was clipped by 5 bases and J by 9 bases, with 17 bases between them. Germline V lookup: CDR1 GTSNPN, CDR2 SVGIG (reference sequence). For the CDR3, the DNA is TGTGCCTGGCGCAGGGGCGCTTCGTCTGAGCAGTTCTTC. Translating it yields CAWRRGASSEQFF.

This chain connects TRBV19 to TRBJ1-1, with D maybe TRBD1 (5 bases). This CDR3 comprises 14 residues. V shed 5 bases and J shed 4 bases, with 14 bases lying between them. Germline V gene sequence: CDR1 LNHDA, CDR2 SQIVND (reference sequence). The CDR3 coding sequence is TGTGCCAGTAGTCTGGGGCAGGGAGTCACTGAAGCTTTCTTT. Protein: CASSLGQGVTEAFF.

This clone was seen only a few times. This chain connects TRBV23-1 to TRBJ2-3, with D possibly being TRBD1 (6 bases). TRBV23-1 is given ORF status, its function remaining uncertain. This CDR3 region has 14 residues. The germline V and J ends were trimmed by 6 bases and 1 base, with 11 bases remaining between them. The CDR3 region has the DNA TGCGCCAGCAGCTTGGGACATCGCACAGATACGCAGTATTTT. Protein product: CASSLGHRTDTQYF.

The V gene is TRBV6-8, the J gene TRBJ2-3, with 11 bases that match TRBD1. The V segment lost 5 bases and the J segment 5 bases; nucleotides outside the gene matches: 3. Germline V gene lookup returns CDR1 MNHGY and CDR2 SAAAGT. The CDR3 has 14 residues. CDR3 sequence: CASSPGTGGDTQYF. DNA for the CDR3: TGTGCCAGCAGTCCCGGGACAGGGGGAGATACGCAGTATTTT.

The chain has TRBV19 and TRBJ1-5, with D possibly TRBD1 on 6 matching bases. V lost 3 bases and J 3 bases, leaving 12 bases between the germline ends. The CDR3 has 15 residues. The V gene's germline CDR1 is LNHDA and CDR2 SQIVND (reference sequence). The CDR3 nucleotides read TGTGCCAGTAGTATCGCAGGGGAGCTCAATCAGCCCCAGCATTTT. It codes for CASSIAGELNQPQHF. The entire variable domain, with the rest obtained from reference TRBV19 and TRBJ1-5, is as follows: DGGITQSPKYLFRKEGQNVTLSCEQNLNHDAMYWYRQDPGQGLRLIYYSQIVNDFQKGDIAEGYSVSREKKESFPLTVTSAQKNPTAFYLCASSIAGELNQPQHFGDGTRLSIL.

The chain joins TRBV29-1 to TRBJ2-5; 7 positions match TRBD1. This CDR3 comprises 14 residues. The V and J ends lost 6 bases and 5 bases, in that order; junction bases with no gene match: 12. Germline values: CDR1 SQVTM, CDR2 ANQGSEA. The CDR3 DNA reads as TGCAGCGTGGCCGGGACAGCCTTAGGGGAGACCCAGTACTTC. Its protein is CSVAGTALGETQYF.

This clone was recorded a few times. V is TRBV28 and J is TRBJ2-5, with 8 bases identical to TRBD2. CDR3 length: 15 amino acids. V trimming: 3 bases; J trimming: 4 bases; junction bases outside the gene matches: 7. The germline CDR1 and CDR2 sequences are MDHEN and SYDVKM. The CDR3, as DNA: TGTGCCAGCAGTTTGGGACTAGGAGATTTAGAGACCCAGTACTTC. Translated, it gives CASSLGLGDLETQYF.

This clone was seen only a few times. CDR3 sequence: CASSFSITDTQYF. The CDR3, as DNA: TGTGCCAGCAGTTTTAGTATCACAGATACGCAGTATTTT. V and J are TRBV28 and TRBJ2-3, with unresolved D. Germline assignment: CDR1 MDHEN and CDR2 SYDVKM. The CDR3 totals 13 residues. The ends were cut back, 3 bases at V and 2 bases at J, with 6 bases in the middle.

This clone was seen only a few times. This CDR3 is CASRWTENTEAFF. The CDR3 region has the DNA TGTGCCAGCAGATGGACAGAGAACACTGAAGCTTTCTTT. The gene calls are TRBV28 and TRBJ1-1; perhaps TRBD1 as D (6 bases). V was clipped by 6 bases and J by 1 base, with 9 bases between them. The CDR3 has 13 residues. Looked up from germline, CDR1 is MDHEN and CDR2 is SYDVKM.

This clone was counted a few times. The V and J genes are TRBV11-3 and TRBJ2-1; D gene uncertain. CDR1 and CDR2 (germline): SGHNT, YENEEA. This CDR3 region has 16 residues. V lost 0 bases and J 0 bases, leaving 9 bases between the germline ends. CDR3 region: CASSLDRWSSYNEQFF. CDR3 nucleotide sequence: TGTGCCAGCAGCTTAGATCGGTGGAGCTCCTACAATGAGCAGTTCTTC.

V and J are TRBV9 and TRBJ1-4; D unresolved. Germline-derived CDR1 and CDR2 are SGDLS and YYNGEE. The CDR3 loop spans 13 amino acids. V shed 2 bases and J shed 0 bases, with 2 bases lying between them. CDR3: CASSVATNEKLFF. The CDR3 region has the DNA TGTGCCAGCAGCGTTGCAACTAATGAAAAACTGTTTTTT.

This clone has a handful of counts. The rearrangement uses TRBV7-6 and TRBJ1-2; D not resolved. The CDR3 loop spans 15 amino acids. Looked up from germline, CDR1 is SGHVS and CDR2 is FNYEAQ. Trimming shortened V by 8 bases and J by 0 bases, and 16 bases separated the two germline ends. Written as DNA, the CDR3 is TGTGCCAGCGAATGGGGAGACAAGTCTAACTATGGCTACACCTTC. Amino acid sequence: CASEWGDKSNYGYTF.

V gene TRBV5-1 combines with J gene TRBJ2-7; TRBD2 might be the D (5 bases). Trimming left V 2 bases short and J 3 bases short, with 12 bases between. The CDR3 runs 14 residues. Per the germline V gene, CDR1 is SGHRS and CDR2 is YFSETQ. In DNA, the CDR3 is TGCGCCAGCAGCTTTAACAGTCGGGGCTACGAGCAGTACTTC. It encodes CASSFNSRGYEQYF. The complete variable domain, with remaining parts taken from reference TRBV5-1 and TRBJ2-7, reads KAGVTQTPRYLIKTRGQQVTLSCSPISGHRSVSWYQQTPGQGLQFLFEYFSETQRNKGNFPGRFSGRQFSNSRSEMNVSTLELGDSALYLCASSFNSRGYEQYFGPGTRLTVT.

V is TRBV10-2 and J is TRBJ1-1; 9 positions match TRBD1. The CDR3 is 13 amino acids. Per germline, CDR1 WSHSY and CDR2 SAAADI. The ends lost 6 bases at V and 6 bases at J; junction bases unmatched: 5. In DNA form, the CDR3 reads TGCGCCAGCAGCCAAGACAGGGGGGCTGAAGCTTTCTTT. This translates into CASSQDRGAEAFF.

The rearrangement uses TRBV6-8 and TRBJ2-2; TRBD1 aligns across 8 bases. V shed 0 bases and J 6 bases; nucleotides not matched to a gene: 9. There are 17 residues in the CDR3. Germline V gene sequence: CDR1 MNHGY, CDR2 SAAAGT. CDR3 bases: TGTGCCAGCAGTTACTCGATTGGACAGGGAGCCGCCGGGGAGCTGTTTTTT. It yields the protein CASSYSIGQGAAGELFF.

This clone rates as large. The J gene is TRBJ2-2, the V gene TRBV11-3; D gene ambiguous. Trimming removed 0 bases at V and 4 bases at J, with 9 bases between. This CDR3 region has 15 residues. CDR1 SGHNT and CDR2 YENEEA come from the germline V gene. The CDR3 loop is CASSLDGRATGELFF. As DNA, the CDR3 is TGTGCCAGCAGCTTAGATGGAAGGGCCACCGGGGAGCTGTTTTTT. Looking up the rest from reference TRBV11-3 and TRBJ2-2 gives the full variable domain: EAGVVQSPRYKIIEKKQPVAFWCNPISGHNTLYWYLQNLGQGPELLIRYENEEAVDDSQLPKDRFSAERLKGVDSTLKIQPAELGDSAVYLCASSLDGRATGELFFGEGSRLTVL.